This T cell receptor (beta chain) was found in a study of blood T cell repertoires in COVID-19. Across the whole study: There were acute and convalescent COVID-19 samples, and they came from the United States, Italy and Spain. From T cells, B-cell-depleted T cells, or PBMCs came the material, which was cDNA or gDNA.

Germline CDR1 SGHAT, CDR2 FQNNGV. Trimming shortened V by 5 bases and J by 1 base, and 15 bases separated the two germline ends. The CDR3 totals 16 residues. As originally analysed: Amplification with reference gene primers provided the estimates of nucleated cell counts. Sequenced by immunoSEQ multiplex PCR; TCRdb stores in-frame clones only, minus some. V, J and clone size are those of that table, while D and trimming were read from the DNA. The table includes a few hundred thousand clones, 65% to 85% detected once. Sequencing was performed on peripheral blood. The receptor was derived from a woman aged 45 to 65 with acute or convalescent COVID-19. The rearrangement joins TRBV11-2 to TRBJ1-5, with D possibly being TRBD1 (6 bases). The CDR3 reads CASSPGGGGSNQPQHF. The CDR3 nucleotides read TGTGCCAGCAGCCCCGGAGGGGGGGGGAGCAATCAGCCCCAGCATTTT.